A selection of T cell receptor beta chains follows, all from one sample in a study of T cells in Graves' hyperthyroidism and ophthalmopathy. MiXCR, applied by TCRdb to the multiplex PCR reads, yields one record per CDR3 protein. The table shows about 400,000 distinct CDR3 sequences, with about 16% occurring only once. The sequencing sample was made of blood. These receptors all come from a woman in her thirties with Graves' hyperthyroidism. Both conserved end residues are part of each CDR3. D genes are given only for firm matches. Expanded clones are given a class, and other clones once, few, many or no size at all.

TGTGCCAGCTCACGCCGACTTATTACGGGGGCCACCAATGAGCAGTTCTTC | CASSRRLITGATNEQFF | TRBV18 | many | . | TRBJ2-1
TGTGCCAGCAGTCTACTCGGTCAGACCCAGTACTTC | CASSLLGQTQYF | TRBV28 | many | . | TRBJ2-5
TGTGCCAGCAGCCCCTGGGGGAAGGGGAGCTCTGGAAACACCATATATTTT | CASSPWGKGSSGNTIYF | TRBV11-2 | many | . | TRBJ1-3
TGTGCCAGCAGCCACACTCAGGGGGGAGATCAGTCCCAGCATTTT | CASSHTQGGDQSQHF | TRBV3-1 | . | TRBD1 | TRBJ1-5
TGTGCCAGCTCACTCCCGAAGGGGGAGCTAGACAATGAGCAGTTCTTC | CASSLPKGELDNEQFF | TRBV18 | many | . | TRBJ2-1
TGTGCCAGCAGCGCCGAACCGGGACAGGGCCAAGAGACCCAGTACTTC | CASSAEPGQGQETQYF | TRBV9 | . | TRBD1 | TRBJ2-5
TGTGCCAGCAGCCCGGGACTAGCGGGAGGGCCAAGGTCCTACAATGAGCAGTTCTTC | CASSPGLAGGPRSYNEQFF | TRBV11-3 | . | TRBD2 | TRBJ2-1
TGTGCCAGCAGTCCCCCCTTGGGGGAGGGCGAGCAGTTCTTC | CASSPPLGEGEQFF | TRBV6-2/TRBV6-3 | . | TRBD2 | TRBJ2-1
TGCAGTGCAGGGATACCCCACGGAGATCCCGTCTATGGCTACACCTTC | CSAGIPHGDPVYGYTF | TRBV20-1 | . | . | TRBJ1-2
TGTGCCTGGAGTGGGGACAGATATACCGGGGAGCTGTTTTTT | CAWSGDRYTGELFF | TRBV30 | many | TRBD1 | TRBJ2-2
TGTGCCAGCAGTTTTCCCCCGGGACTAGCGGGTCGAGGTGGGGCCAACGTCCTGACTTTC | CASSFPPGLAGRGGANVLTF | TRBV28 | few | TRBD2 | TRBJ2-6
TGTGCCAGCAGCTTGGTTGGCAGGGGGCTTCATGGCTACACCTTC | CASSLVGRGLHGYTF | TRBV5-4 | . | TRBD1 | TRBJ1-2
TGTGCCAGCAGCCAACGGGCGGTTAATGAAAAACTGTTTTTT | CASSQRAVNEKLFF | TRBV14 | few | . | TRBJ1-4
TGTGCCAGCAGCCCCCGTCCGGAATTCCACGAGCAGTACTTC | CASSPRPEFHEQYF | TRBV11-2 | few | . | TRBJ2-7
TGTGCCAGCGGCTTAGCGGGTCACCCCGGCAATGAGCAGTTCTTC | CASGLAGHPGNEQFF | TRBV28 | many | TRBD2 | TRBJ2-1
TGTGCCAGCTCACCGCCCCGGCGCTCTGGAAGCACCATATATTTT | CASSPPRRSGSTIYF | TRBV18 | few | . | TRBJ1-3
TGTGCCAGCAGTCCCGGGACTAGCGGGAACAATGAGCAGTTCTTC | CASSPGTSGNNEQFF | TRBV2 | many | TRBD2 | TRBJ2-1
TGCAGTGCTCAAACCCTTAAGGACAGGCGCGGTGAAAAACTGTTTTTT | CSAQTLKDRRGEKLFF | TRBV20-1 | few | TRBD1 | TRBJ1-4
TGTGCCAGCAGCTTAGCGGCCTACGCCTACGAGCAGTACTTC | CASSLAAYAYEQYF | TRBV11-2 | many | . | TRBJ2-7
TGTGCCAGCAGCCAGGGGGATTGGGATGAGCAGTTCTTC | CASSQGDWDEQFF | TRBV5-8 | few | TRBD1 | TRBJ2-1
TGCGCCAGCAGCCAAGGAGGGGCCGGGACAGGGATTCACGAGCAGTACTTC | CASSQGGAGTGIHEQYF | TRBV4-1 | many | TRBD1 | TRBJ2-7
TGTGCCAGTAGTATAGGGATCAACAATCAGCCCCAGCATTTT | CASSIGINNQPQHF | TRBV19 | . | . | TRBJ1-5